This T cell receptor beta chain emerged from a study of cytomegalovirus exposure and HLA in healthy donors. Primers included in the PCR were 60 Vbeta and 13 Jbeta primers. The data were produced by immunoSEQ multiplex PCR, yet TCRdb's version contains in-frame clones alone and is incomplete. The table lists about 120,000 clones, 75% of them singletons. Between the trimmed V and J ends, which lost 6 bases and 2 bases, there was a span of 17 bases. This CDR3 region has 16 residues. The germline CDR1 and CDR2 sequences are SGHTA and FQGNSA. Material for sequencing was PBMCs. This clonotype was sampled from a woman aged 35 to 49 in good health and CMV-seropositive. This chain links TRBV7-2 with TRBJ1-5, with D tentatively TRBD1 (6 bases). The CDR3 region has the DNA TGTGCCAGCAGTACCACAGGGTCAGGAGGCAATCAGCCCCAGCATTTT. Its translation is CASSTTGSGGNQPQHF.